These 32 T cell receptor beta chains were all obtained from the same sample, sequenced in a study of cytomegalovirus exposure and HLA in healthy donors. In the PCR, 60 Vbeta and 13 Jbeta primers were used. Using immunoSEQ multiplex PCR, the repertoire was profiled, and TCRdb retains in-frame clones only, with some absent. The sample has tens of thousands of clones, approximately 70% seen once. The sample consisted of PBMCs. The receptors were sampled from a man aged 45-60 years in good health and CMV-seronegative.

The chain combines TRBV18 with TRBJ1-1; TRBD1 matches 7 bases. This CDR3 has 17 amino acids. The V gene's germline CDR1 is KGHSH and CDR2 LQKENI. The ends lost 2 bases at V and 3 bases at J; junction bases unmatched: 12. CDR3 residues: CASSPSPGQLRDTEAFF. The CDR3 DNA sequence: TGTGCCAGCTCACCAAGCCCGGGACAGCTTAGGGACACTGAAGCTTTCTTT.

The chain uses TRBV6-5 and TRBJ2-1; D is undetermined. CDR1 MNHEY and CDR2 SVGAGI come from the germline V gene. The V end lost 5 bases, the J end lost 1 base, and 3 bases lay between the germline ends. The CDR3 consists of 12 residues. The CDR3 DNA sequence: TGTGCCAGCAGTGAGTCCTACAATGAGCAGTTCTTC. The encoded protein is CASSESYNEQFF.

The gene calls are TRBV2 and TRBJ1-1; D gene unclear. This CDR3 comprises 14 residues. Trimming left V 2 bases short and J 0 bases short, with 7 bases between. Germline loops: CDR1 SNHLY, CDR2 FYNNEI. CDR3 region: CASSERRVNTEAFF. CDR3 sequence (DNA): TGTGCCAGCAGTGAAAGGAGGGTGAACACTGAAGCTTTCTTT.

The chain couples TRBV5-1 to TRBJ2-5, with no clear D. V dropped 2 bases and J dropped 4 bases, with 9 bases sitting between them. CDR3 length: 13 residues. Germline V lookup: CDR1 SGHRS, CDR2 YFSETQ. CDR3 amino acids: CASSFSPGETQYF. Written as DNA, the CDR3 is TGCGCCAGCAGCTTCTCTCCGGGAGAGACCCAGTACTTC.

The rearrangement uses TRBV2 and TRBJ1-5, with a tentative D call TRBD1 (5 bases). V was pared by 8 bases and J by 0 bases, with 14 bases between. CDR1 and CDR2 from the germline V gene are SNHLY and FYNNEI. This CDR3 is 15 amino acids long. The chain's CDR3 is CASGEGLYSNQPQHF. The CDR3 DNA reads TGTGCCAGCGGGGAGGGGCTCTATAGCAATCAGCCCCAGCATTTT.

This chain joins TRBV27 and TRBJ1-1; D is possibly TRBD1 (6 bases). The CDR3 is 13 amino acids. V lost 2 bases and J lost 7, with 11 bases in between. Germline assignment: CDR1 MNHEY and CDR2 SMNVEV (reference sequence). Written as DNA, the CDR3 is TGTGCCAGCAGTTTACACGGACAGTTTGAAGCTTTCTTT. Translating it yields CASSLHGQFEAFF.

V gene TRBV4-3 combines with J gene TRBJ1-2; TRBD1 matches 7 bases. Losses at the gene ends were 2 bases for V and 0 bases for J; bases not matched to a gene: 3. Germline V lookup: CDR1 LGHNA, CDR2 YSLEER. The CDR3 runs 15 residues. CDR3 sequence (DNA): TGCGCCAGCAGCCAAACAGGGGAAGCTAACTATGGCTACACCTTC. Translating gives CASSQTGEANYGYTF.

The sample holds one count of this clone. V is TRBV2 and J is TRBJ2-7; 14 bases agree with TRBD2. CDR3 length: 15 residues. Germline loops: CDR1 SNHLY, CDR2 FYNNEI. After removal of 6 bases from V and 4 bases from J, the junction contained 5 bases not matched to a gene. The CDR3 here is CASRGLAGVSYEQYV. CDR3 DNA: TGTGCCAGCAGGGGACTAGCGGGAGTCTCTTACGAGCAGTACGTC.

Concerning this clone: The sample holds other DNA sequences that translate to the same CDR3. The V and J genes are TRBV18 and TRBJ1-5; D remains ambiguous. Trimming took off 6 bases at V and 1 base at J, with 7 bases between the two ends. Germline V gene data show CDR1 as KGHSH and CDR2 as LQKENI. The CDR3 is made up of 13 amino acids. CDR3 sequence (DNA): TGTGCCAGCTCCGAACAGAGCAATCAGCCCCAGCATTTT. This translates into CASSEQSNQPQHF.

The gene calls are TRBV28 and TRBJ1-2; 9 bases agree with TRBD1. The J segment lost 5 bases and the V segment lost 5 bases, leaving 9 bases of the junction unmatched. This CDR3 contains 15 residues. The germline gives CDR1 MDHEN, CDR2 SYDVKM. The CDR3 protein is CASSQQGATGYGYTF. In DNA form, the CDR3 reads TGTGCCAGCAGTCAACAGGGGGCGACGGGGTATGGCTACACCTTC.

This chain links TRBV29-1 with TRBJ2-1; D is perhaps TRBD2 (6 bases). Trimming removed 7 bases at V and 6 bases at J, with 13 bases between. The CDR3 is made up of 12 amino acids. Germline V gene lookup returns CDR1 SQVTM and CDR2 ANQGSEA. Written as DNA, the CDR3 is TGCAGCGGGGGAGGAGGGGTCAATGAGCAGTTCTTC. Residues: CSGGGGVNEQFF.

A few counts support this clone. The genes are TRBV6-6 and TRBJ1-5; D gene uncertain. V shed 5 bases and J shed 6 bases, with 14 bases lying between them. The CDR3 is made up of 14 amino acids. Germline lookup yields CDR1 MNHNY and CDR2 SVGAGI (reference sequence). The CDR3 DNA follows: TGTGCCAGCAGTCCCCAGGTGGCGGGTCAGCCCCAGCATTTT. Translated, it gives CASSPQVAGQPQHF.

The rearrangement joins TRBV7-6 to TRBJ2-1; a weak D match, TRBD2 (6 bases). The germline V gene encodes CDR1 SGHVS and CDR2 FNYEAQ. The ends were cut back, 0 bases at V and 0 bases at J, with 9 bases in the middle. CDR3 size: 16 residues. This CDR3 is CASSLAGLSSYNEQFF. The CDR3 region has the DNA TGTGCCAGCAGCTTAGCGGGACTTAGCTCCTACAATGAGCAGTTCTTC. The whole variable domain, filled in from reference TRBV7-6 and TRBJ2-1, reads GAGVSQSPRYKVTKRGQDVALRCDPISGHVSLYWYRQALGQGPEFLTYFNYEAQQDKSGLPNDRFSAERPEGSISTLTIQRTEQRDSAMYRCASSLAGLSSYNEQFFGPGTRLTVL.

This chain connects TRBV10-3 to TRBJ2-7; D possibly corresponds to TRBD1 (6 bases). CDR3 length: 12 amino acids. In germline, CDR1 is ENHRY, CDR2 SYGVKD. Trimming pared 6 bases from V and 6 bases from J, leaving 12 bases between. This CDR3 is CAIRSTGSEQYV. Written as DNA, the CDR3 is TGTGCCATCAGATCGACAGGATCCGAGCAGTACGTC.

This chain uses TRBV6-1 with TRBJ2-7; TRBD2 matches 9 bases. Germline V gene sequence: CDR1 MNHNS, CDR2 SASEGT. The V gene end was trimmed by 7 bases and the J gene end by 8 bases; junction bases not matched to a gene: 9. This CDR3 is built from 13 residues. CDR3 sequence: CASMRGGAGQQYF. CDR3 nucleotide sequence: TGTGCCAGCATGCGCGGGGGGGCCGGCCAGCAGTACTTC.

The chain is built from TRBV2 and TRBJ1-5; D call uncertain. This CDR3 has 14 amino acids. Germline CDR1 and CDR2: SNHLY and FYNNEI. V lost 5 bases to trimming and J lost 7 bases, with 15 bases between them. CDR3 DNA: TGTGCCAGCAGTTTCGACGGACTAGAGCAGCCCCAGCATTTT. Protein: CASSFDGLEQPQHF.

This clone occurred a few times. CDR3 protein: CASSPSYRGLYNEQFF. The CDR3 DNA sequence: TGTGCCAGCTCACCATCCTACAGGGGGTTGTACAATGAGCAGTTCTTC. The V call is TRBV18, the J call TRBJ2-1, with 8 nucleotides matching TRBD1. The CDR3 totals 16 residues. After removal of 2 bases from V and 4 bases from J, the junction contained 7 bases not matched to a gene. The germline gives CDR1 KGHSH, CDR2 LQKENI.

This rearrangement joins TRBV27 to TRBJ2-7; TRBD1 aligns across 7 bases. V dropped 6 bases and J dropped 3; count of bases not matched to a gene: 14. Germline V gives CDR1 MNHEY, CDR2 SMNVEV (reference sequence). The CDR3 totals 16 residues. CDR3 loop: CASSLLLDRVVYEQYF. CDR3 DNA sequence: TGTGCCAGCAGCTTACTACTCGACAGGGTGGTCTACGAGCAGTACTTC.

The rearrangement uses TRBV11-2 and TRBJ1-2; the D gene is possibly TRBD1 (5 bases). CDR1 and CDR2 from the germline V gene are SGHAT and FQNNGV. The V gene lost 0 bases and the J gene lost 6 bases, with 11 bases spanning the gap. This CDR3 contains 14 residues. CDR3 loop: CASSLDWGGNGYTF. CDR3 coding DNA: TGTGCCAGCAGCTTAGACTGGGGGGGGAATGGCTACACCTTC.

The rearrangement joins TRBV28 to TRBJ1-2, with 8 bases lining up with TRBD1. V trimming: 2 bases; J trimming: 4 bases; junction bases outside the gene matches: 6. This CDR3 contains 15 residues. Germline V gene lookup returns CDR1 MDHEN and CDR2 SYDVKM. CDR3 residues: CASSLLPGGGYGYTF. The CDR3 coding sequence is TGTGCCAGCAGTTTACTCCCAGGGGGCGGCTATGGCTACACCTTC.

As DNA, the CDR3 is TGTGCCAGTAGTATCCAGAGACAGGGGGCCTTTCAGCCCCAGCATTTT. Protein: CASSIQRQGAFQPQHF. The J gene is TRBJ1-5, the V gene TRBV19; 10 bases map to TRBD1. After removal of 3 bases from V and 6 bases from J, the junction contained 8 bases not matched to a gene. The CDR3 is 16 amino acids. CDR1 is LNHDA, CDR2 SQIVND, per germline (reference sequence). The whole variable domain, filled in from reference TRBV19 and TRBJ1-5, reads DGGITQSPKYLFRKEGQNVTLSCEQNLNHDAMYWYRQDPGQGLRLIYYSQIVNDFQKGDIAEGYSVSREKKESFPLTVTSAQKNPTAFYLCASSIQRQGAFQPQHFGDGTRLSIL.

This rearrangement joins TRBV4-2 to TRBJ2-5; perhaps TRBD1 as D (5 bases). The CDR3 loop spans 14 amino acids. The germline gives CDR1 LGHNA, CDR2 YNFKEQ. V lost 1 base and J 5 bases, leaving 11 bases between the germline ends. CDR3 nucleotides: TGTGCCAGCAGCCAAGGCAGGGTGGCCGAGACCCAGTACTTC. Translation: CASSQGRVAETQYF.

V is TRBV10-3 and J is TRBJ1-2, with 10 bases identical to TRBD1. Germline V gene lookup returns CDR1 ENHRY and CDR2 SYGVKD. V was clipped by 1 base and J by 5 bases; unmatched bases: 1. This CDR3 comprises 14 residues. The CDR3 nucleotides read TGTGCCATCAGTGAGTGGACAGGGGGGTATGGCTACACCTTC. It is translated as CAISEWTGGYGYTF.

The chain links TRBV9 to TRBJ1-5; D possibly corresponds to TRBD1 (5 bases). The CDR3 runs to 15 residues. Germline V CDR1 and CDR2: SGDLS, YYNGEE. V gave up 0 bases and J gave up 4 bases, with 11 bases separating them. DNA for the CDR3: TGTGCCAGCAGCGTAGCTGGGACTATTAATCAGCCCCAGCATTTT. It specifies CASSVAGTINQPQHF.

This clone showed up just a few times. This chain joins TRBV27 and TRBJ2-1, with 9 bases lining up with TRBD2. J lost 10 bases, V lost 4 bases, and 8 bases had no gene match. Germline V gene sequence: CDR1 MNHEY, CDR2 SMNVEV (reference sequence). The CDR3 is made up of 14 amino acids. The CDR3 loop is CASSWAGGRREQFF. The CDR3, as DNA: TGTGCCAGCAGTTGGGCGGGGGGGCGGCGCGAGCAGTTCTTC.

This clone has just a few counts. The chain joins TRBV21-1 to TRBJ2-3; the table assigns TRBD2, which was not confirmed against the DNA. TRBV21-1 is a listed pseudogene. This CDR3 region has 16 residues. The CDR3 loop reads CASSSHFWEPTDTQYF. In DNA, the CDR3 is TGTGCCAGCAGCTCCCATTTCTGGGAGCCCACAGATACGCAGTATTTT.

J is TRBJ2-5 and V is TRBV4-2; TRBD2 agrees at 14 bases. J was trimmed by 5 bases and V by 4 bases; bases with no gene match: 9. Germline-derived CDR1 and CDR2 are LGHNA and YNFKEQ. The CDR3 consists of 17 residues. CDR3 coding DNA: TGTGCCAGCAGCCTCGAGACTAGCGGGGGGGTTATGGAGACCCAGTACTTC. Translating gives CASSLETSGGVMETQYF.

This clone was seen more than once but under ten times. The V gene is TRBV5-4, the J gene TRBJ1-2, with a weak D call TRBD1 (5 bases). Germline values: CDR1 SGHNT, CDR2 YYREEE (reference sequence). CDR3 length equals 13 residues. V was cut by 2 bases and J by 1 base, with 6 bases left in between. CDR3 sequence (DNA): TGTGCCAGCAGCTTCAGGGATAACTATGGCTACACCTTC. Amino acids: CASSFRDNYGYTF.

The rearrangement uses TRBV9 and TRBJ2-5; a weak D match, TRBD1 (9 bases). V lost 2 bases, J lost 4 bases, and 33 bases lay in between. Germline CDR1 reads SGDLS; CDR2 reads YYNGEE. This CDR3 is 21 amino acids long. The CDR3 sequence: CASSVPRAGQGRAGEVETQYF. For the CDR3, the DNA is TGTGCCAGCAGCGTGCCTCGAGCGGGACAGGGCCGAGCGGGAGAGGTAGAGACCCAGTACTTC.

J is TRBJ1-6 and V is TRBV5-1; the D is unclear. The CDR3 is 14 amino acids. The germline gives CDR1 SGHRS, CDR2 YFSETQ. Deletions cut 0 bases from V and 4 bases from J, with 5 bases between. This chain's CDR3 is CASSLDRYNSPLHF. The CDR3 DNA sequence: TGCGCCAGCAGCTTGGACAGATATAATTCACCCCTCCACTTT.

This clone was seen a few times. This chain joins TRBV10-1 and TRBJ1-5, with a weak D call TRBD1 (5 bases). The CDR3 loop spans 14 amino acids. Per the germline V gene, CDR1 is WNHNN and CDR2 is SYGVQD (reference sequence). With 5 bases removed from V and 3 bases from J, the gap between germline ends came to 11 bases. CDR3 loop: CASSPRQPNQPQHF. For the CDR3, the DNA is TGCGCCAGCAGTCCACGACAGCCCAATCAGCCCCAGCATTTT.

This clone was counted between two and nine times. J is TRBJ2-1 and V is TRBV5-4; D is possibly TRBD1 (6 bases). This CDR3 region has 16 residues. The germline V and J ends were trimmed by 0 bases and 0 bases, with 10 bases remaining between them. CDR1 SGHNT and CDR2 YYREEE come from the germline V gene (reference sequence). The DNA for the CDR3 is TGTGCCAGCAGCTTGGGGGGGCGAAGCTCCTACAATGAGCAGTTCTTC. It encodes CASSLGGRSSYNEQFF.